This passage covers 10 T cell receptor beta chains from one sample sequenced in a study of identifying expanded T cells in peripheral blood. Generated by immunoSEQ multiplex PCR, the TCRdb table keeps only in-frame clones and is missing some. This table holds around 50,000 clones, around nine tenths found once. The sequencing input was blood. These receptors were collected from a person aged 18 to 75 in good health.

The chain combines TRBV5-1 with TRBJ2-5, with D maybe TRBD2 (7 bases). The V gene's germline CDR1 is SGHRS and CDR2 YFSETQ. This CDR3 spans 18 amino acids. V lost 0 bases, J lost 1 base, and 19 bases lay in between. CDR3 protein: CASSLAGQRGGPQETQYF. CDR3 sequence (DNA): TGCGCCAGCAGCTTGGCCGGGCAACGCGGGGGCCCCCAAGAGACCCAGTACTTC.

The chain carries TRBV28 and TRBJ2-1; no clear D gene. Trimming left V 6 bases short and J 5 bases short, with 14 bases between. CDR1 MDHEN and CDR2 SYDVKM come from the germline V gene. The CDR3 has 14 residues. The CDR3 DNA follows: TGTGCCAGCAGAAGAACTGTAGCACACAATGAGCAGTTCTTC. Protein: CASRRTVAHNEQFF.

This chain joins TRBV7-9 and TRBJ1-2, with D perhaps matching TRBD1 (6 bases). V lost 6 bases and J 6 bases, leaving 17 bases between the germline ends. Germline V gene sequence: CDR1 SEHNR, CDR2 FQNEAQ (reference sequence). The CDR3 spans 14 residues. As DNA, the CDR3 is TGTGCCAGCAGTCCCTCGGTACAGGGTCATGGCTACACCTTC. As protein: CASSPSVQGHGYTF.

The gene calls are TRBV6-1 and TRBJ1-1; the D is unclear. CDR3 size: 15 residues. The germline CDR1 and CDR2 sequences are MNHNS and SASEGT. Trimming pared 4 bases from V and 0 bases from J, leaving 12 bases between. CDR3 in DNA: TGTGCCAGCAGTGGCAGAAATTCCATGAACACTGAAGCTTTCTTT. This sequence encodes CASSGRNSMNTEAFF.

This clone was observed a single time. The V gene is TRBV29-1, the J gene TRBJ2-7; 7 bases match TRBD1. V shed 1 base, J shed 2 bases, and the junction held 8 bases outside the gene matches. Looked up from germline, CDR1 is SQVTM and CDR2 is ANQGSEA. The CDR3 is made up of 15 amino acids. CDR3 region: CSVEGETGKTYEQYF. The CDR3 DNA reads TGCAGCGTTGAAGGCGAGACAGGGAAAACCTACGAGCAGTACTTC.

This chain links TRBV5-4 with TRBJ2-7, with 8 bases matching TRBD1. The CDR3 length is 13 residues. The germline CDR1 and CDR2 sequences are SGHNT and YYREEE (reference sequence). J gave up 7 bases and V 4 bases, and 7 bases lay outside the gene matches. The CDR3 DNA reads TGTGCCAGCAGCGTTATCGGACAGGGAGAGCAGTACTTC. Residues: CASSVIGQGEQYF.

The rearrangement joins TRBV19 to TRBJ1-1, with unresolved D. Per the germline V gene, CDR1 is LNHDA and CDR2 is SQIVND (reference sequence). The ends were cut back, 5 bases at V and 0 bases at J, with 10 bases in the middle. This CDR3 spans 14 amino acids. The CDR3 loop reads CASSRDGMNTEAFF. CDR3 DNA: TGTGCCAGTAGTCGCGACGGCATGAACACTGAAGCTTTCTTT.

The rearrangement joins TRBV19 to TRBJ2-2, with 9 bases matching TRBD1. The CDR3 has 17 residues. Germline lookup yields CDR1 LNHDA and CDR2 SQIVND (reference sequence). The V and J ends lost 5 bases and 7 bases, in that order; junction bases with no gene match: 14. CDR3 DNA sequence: TGTGCCAGTAGTTGGACCTCGGACAGGGGTAGGGTCGGGGAGCTGTTTTTT. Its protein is CASSWTSDRGRVGELFF.

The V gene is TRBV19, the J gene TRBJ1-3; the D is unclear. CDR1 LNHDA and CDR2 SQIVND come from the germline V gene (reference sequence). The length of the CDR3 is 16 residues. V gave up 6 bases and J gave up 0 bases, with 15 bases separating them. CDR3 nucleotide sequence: TGTGCCAGTAGCCTAGGGAGCGAGAGCTCTGGAAACACCATATATTTT. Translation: CASSLGSESSGNTIYF.

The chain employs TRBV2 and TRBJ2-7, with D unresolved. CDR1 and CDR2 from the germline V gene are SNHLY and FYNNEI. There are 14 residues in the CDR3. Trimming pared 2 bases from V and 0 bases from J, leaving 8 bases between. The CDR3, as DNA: TGTGCCAGCAGTGAAAGCTACGGCTCCTACGAGCAGTACTTC. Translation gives CASSESYGSYEQYF.